This T cell receptor (beta chain) comes out of a study of blood T cell repertoires in COVID-19. TCRdb keeps only in-frame clones here, not all; method: immunoSEQ multiplex PCR. The sample lists more than 300,000 clones; 70% to 90% were seen once. This CDR3 is built from 15 residues. CDR1 and CDR2 from the germline V gene are KGHSH and LQKENI. V was shortened by 6 bases and J by 7 bases, with 18 bases between the two germline ends. This chain uses TRBV18 with TRBJ2-2; TRBD2 is a possible D gene (5 bases). This sequence was found in a woman aged 25 to 39 with COVID-19, enrolled during active disease. Material: peripheral blood. The CDR3 region has the DNA TGTGCCAGCTCCCGAGGGCCGCTACCGGACGGGGAGCTGTTTTTT. It encodes CASSRGPLPDGELFF.